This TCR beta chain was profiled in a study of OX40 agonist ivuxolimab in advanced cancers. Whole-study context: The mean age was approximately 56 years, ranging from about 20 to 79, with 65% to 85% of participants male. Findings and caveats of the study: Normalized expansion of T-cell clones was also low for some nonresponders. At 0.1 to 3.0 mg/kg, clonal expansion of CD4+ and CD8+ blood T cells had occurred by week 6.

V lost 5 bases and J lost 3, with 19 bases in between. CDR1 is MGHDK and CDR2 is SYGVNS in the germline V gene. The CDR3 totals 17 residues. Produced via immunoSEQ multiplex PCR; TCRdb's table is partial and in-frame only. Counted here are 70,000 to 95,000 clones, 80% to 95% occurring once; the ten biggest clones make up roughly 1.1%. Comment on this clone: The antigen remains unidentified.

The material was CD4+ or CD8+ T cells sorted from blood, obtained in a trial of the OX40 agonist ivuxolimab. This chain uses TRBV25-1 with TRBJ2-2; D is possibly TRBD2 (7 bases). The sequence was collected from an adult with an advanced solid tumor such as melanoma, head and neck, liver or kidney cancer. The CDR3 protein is CASSSGTTRGDTGELFF. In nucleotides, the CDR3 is TGTGCCAGCAGTTCTGGGACTACCAGGGGAGACACCGGGGAGCTGTTTTTT. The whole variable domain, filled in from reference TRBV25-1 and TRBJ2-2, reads EADIYQTPRYLVIGTGKKITLECSQTMGHDKMYWYQQDPGMELHLIHYSYGVNSTEKGDLSSESTVSRIRTEHFPLTLESARPSHTSQYLCASSSGTTRGDTGELFFGEGSRLTVL.